A selection of T cell receptor beta chains follows, all from one sample in a study of blood T cell repertoires in COVID-19. The method was immunoSEQ multiplex PCR; TCRdb's version includes in-frame clones alone and lacks a portion of them. The data contain roughly 220,000 clones, roughly 80% of them singletons. What was sequenced was peripheral blood. These receptors came from a woman aged 80 or over with COVID-19, enrolled during active disease. CDR3s include the opening cysteine and the closing phenylalanine or tryptophan. A D gene is named only where the DNA matches it firmly. Size is omitted from some rows. Given values are once, few, many or a class for expanded clones.

clone size: .; CDR3 length: 13; J gene: TRBJ2-5; D gene: TRBD1; V gene: TRBV5-1; CDR3 protein: CASSFSGGETQYF; CDR3 DNA: TGCGCCAGCAGCTTTTCAGGGGGAGAGACCCAGTACTTC
clone size: .; CDR3 length: 16; J gene: TRBJ1-2; D gene: TRBD1; V gene: TRBV5-5; CDR3 protein: CASSYSGQGFADGYTF; CDR3 DNA: TGTGCCAGCAGCTACTCCGGACAGGGGTTCGCGGATGGCTACACCTTC
clone size: .; CDR3 length: 16; J gene: TRBJ2-3; D gene: .; V gene: TRBV29-1; CDR3 protein: CSVSGTQRGPTDTQYF; CDR3 DNA: TGCAGCGTTTCGGGGACACAGCGGGGTCCCACAGATACGCAGTATTTT
clone size: .; CDR3 length: 15; J gene: TRBJ1-5; D gene: .; V gene: TRBV6-5; CDR3 protein: CASSYSSGLGQPQHF; CDR3 DNA: TGTGCCAGCAGTTACTCATCAGGGTTGGGTCAGCCCCAGCATTTT
clone size: .; CDR3 length: 15; J gene: TRBJ1-4; D gene: .; V gene: TRBV3-1/TRBV3-2; CDR3 protein: CASSQDLFGVEKLFF; CDR3 DNA: TGTGCCAGCAGCCAAGATCTGTTTGGAGTTGAAAAACTGTTTTTT
clone size: .; CDR3 length: 20; J gene: TRBJ2-7; D gene: TRBD1; V gene: TRBV28; CDR3 protein: CASSLRGTGDTLGTTGEQYF; CDR3 DNA: TGTGCCAGCAGTTTACGCGGGACAGGGGACACGCTCGGGACTACTGGCGAGCAGTACTTC
clone size: .; CDR3 length: 16; J gene: TRBJ2-7; D gene: .; V gene: TRBV18; CDR3 protein: CASSRQGQSSSYEQYF; CDR3 DNA: TGTGCCAGCTCACGCCAGGGTCAGTCAAGCTCCTACGAGCAGTACTTC
clone size: .; CDR3 length: 14; J gene: TRBJ2-7; D gene: .; V gene: TRBV5-1; CDR3 protein: CASSPLRKGYEQYF; CDR3 DNA: TGCGCCAGCAGCCCGTTGAGGAAAGGTTACGAGCAGTACTTC
clone size: .; CDR3 length: 13; J gene: TRBJ1-2; D gene: .; V gene: TRBV28; CDR3 protein: CASSPSLSYGYTF; CDR3 DNA: TGTGCCAGCAGCCCGAGCCTCTCCTATGGCTACACCTTC
clone size: .; CDR3 length: 17; J gene: TRBJ1-2; D gene: .; V gene: TRBV3-1/TRBV3-2; CDR3 protein: CASSPIGGSGTNYGYTF; CDR3 DNA: TGTGCCAGCAGCCCCATAGGGGGGAGCGGGACTAACTATGGCTACACCTTC
clone size: .; CDR3 length: 16; J gene: TRBJ2-5; D gene: TRBD2; V gene: TRBV11-2; CDR3 protein: CASSSRTSGFQETQYF; CDR3 DNA: TGTGCCAGCAGCTCCCGGACTAGCGGTTTCCAAGAGACCCAGTACTTC
clone size: .; CDR3 length: 15; J gene: TRBJ2-3; D gene: .; V gene: TRBV28; CDR3 protein: CASRLAGTATDTQYF; CDR3 DNA: TGTGCCAGCAGACTAGCCGGGACAGCCACAGATACGCAGTATTTT
clone size: .; CDR3 length: 15; J gene: TRBJ2-2; D gene: .; V gene: TRBV3-1/TRBV3-2; CDR3 protein: CASSQRGKGTGELFF; CDR3 DNA: TGTGCCAGCAGCCAACGAGGGAAAGGAACCGGGGAGCTGTTTTTT
clone size: .; CDR3 length: 16; J gene: TRBJ1-6; D gene: .; V gene: TRBV10-3; CDR3 protein: CAISPSQGRNNSPLHF; CDR3 DNA: TGTGCCATCAGCCCTTCACAGGGACGCAATAATTCACCCCTCCACTTT
clone size: .; CDR3 length: 15; J gene: TRBJ2-7; D gene: .; V gene: TRBV6-5; CDR3 protein: CASKSEGDPSYEQYF; CDR3 DNA: TGTGCCAGCAAGTCAGAGGGGGATCCCTCCTACGAGCAGTACTTC
clone size: .; CDR3 length: 12; J gene: TRBJ2-7; D gene: .; V gene: TRBV7-9; CDR3 protein: CASSHNSDEQYF; CDR3 DNA: TGTGCCAGCAGCCATAATTCAGACGAGCAGTACTTC
clone size: .; CDR3 length: 15; J gene: TRBJ2-7; D gene: TRBD1; V gene: TRBV7-2; CDR3 protein: CASSLRGTGLYEQYF; CDR3 DNA: TGTGCCAGCAGCCTGCGGGGGACAGGGTTATACGAGCAGTACTTC
clone size: .; CDR3 length: 13; J gene: TRBJ1-6; D gene: .; V gene: TRBV28; CDR3 protein: CASSPGGRSPLHF; CDR3 DNA: TGTGCCAGCAGTCCGGGGGGTAGGTCACCCCTCCACTTT
clone size: .; CDR3 length: 14; J gene: TRBJ2-5; D gene: .; V gene: TRBV19; CDR3 protein: CASSSRLYQETQYF; CDR3 DNA: TGTGCCAGTAGTTCCCGACTGTACCAAGAGACCCAGTACTTC
clone size: once; CDR3 length: 17; J gene: TRBJ1-5; D gene: TRBD1; V gene: TRBV11-2; CDR3 protein: CASSRQQQGVANQPQHF; CDR3 DNA: TGTGCCAGCAGCAGACAACAACAGGGGGTAGCCAATCAGCCCCAGCATTTT
clone size: .; CDR3 length: 16; J gene: TRBJ2-2; D gene: .; V gene: TRBV14; CDR3 protein: CASSQTGGGGTGELFF; CDR3 DNA: TGTGCCAGCAGCCAAACGGGGGGCGGTGGCACCGGGGAGCTGTTTTTT
clone size: .; CDR3 length: 12; J gene: TRBJ2-3; D gene: .; V gene: TRBV12-5; CDR3 protein: CASGPSTDTQYF; CDR3 DNA: TGTGCTAGTGGCCCTAGCACAGATACGCAGTATTTT
clone size: .; CDR3 length: 16; J gene: TRBJ1-2; D gene: TRBD1; V gene: TRBV6-6; CDR3 protein: CASSYSVRGPSYGYTF; CDR3 DNA: TGTGCCAGCAGTTACTCGGTCAGGGGGCCTTCCTATGGCTACACCTTC
clone size: few; CDR3 length: 13; J gene: TRBJ1-3; D gene: TRBD1; V gene: TRBV19; CDR3 protein: CASARQGRDTIYF; CDR3 DNA: TGTGCCAGTGCCCGACAGGGCCGGGACACCATATATTTT
clone size: .; CDR3 length: 12; J gene: TRBJ1-5; D gene: .; V gene: TRBV5-6; CDR3 protein: CASSKGSQPQHF; CDR3 DNA: TGTGCCAGCAGTAAAGGGAGTCAGCCCCAGCATTTT
clone size: .; CDR3 length: 13; J gene: TRBJ1-1; D gene: .; V gene: TRBV12-3/TRBV12-4; CDR3 protein: CASSSKLNTEAFF; CDR3 DNA: TGTGCCAGCAGTTCAAAATTGAACACTGAAGCTTTCTTT
clone size: once; CDR3 length: 18; J gene: TRBJ2-7; D gene: TRBD1; V gene: TRBV23-1; CDR3 protein: CASSRWDRGTHALDEQYF; CDR3 DNA: TGCGCCAGCAGTCGGTGGGACAGGGGGACTCATGCTCTCGACGAGCAGTACTTC
clone size: .; CDR3 length: 13; J gene: TRBJ2-1; D gene: .; V gene: TRBV4-3; CDR3 protein: CASSPNVRSEQFF; CDR3 DNA: TGCGCCAGCAGCCCGAATGTTAGGAGTGAGCAGTTCTTC
clone size: .; CDR3 length: 13; J gene: TRBJ1-1; D gene: TRBD1; V gene: TRBV3-1/TRBV3-2; CDR3 protein: CATRTGGSPEAFF; CDR3 DNA: TGTGCCACCCGCACAGGGGGCTCACCTGAAGCTTTCTTT
clone size: .; CDR3 length: 15; J gene: TRBJ2-1; D gene: TRBD2; V gene: TRBV3-1/TRBV3-2; CDR3 protein: CASSPGGSGRNEQFF; CDR3 DNA: TGTGCCAGCAGCCCCGGGGGTAGCGGGAGGAATGAGCAGTTCTTC
clone size: .; CDR3 length: 17; J gene: TRBJ1-5; D gene: .; V gene: TRBV11-2; CDR3 protein: CASSPPPDGNSYQPQHF; CDR3 DNA: TGTGCCAGCAGCCCCCCGCCCGACGGGAATTCCTATCAGCCCCAGCATTTT
clone size: .; CDR3 length: 15; J gene: TRBJ1-2; D gene: .; V gene: TRBV28; CDR3 protein: CASSLPGLFNYGYTF; CDR3 DNA: TGTGCCAGCAGCCTCCCCGGACTGTTTAACTATGGCTACACCTTC
clone size: .; CDR3 length: 14; J gene: TRBJ2-1; D gene: TRBD1; V gene: TRBV18; CDR3 protein: CASSPPPGGNEQFF; CDR3 DNA: TGTGCCAGCTCACCACCTCCAGGGGGTAATGAGCAGTTCTTC
clone size: .; CDR3 length: 15; J gene: TRBJ1-4; D gene: .; V gene: TRBV15; CDR3 protein: CATSSQGALNEKLFF; CDR3 DNA: TGTGCCACCAGCAGTCAAGGGGCCCTTAATGAAAAACTGTTTTTT
clone size: .; CDR3 length: 15; J gene: TRBJ2-1; D gene: .; V gene: TRBV7-3; CDR3 protein: CASSSSGATYNEQFF; CDR3 DNA: TGTGCCAGCAGCTCCTCAGGGGCAACGTACAATGAGCAGTTCTTC
clone size: .; CDR3 length: 11; J gene: TRBJ1-4; D gene: .; V gene: TRBV5-8; CDR3 protein: CASSLIGEVFF; CDR3 DNA: TGTGCCAGCAGCCTTATTGGCGAGGTGTTTTTT
clone size: .; CDR3 length: 13; J gene: TRBJ2-5; D gene: TRBD2; V gene: TRBV30; CDR3 protein: CAWRGGRTETQYF; CDR3 DNA: TGTGCCTGGAGAGGCGGGAGGACAGAGACCCAGTACTTC
clone size: .; CDR3 length: 14; J gene: TRBJ1-5; D gene: .; V gene: TRBV19; CDR3 protein: CASTGTGGNQPQHF; CDR3 DNA: TGTGCCAGCACCGGGACGGGGGGCAATCAGCCCCAGCATTTT
clone size: .; CDR3 length: 12; J gene: TRBJ1-1; D gene: .; V gene: TRBV11-2; CDR3 protein: CASSLGGPEAFF; CDR3 DNA: TGTGCCAGCAGCTTAGGGGGCCCTGAAGCTTTCTTT
clone size: .; CDR3 length: 15; J gene: TRBJ1-2; D gene: TRBD1; V gene: TRBV5-1; CDR3 protein: CASSLGGTANYGYTF; CDR3 DNA: TGCGCCAGCAGCTTGGGCGGGACAGCTAACTATGGCTACACCTTC
clone size: few; CDR3 length: 14; J gene: TRBJ2-7; D gene: TRBD2; V gene: TRBV29-1; CDR3 protein: CSAKAGGFAYEQYF; CDR3 DNA: TGCAGCGCCAAAGCGGGAGGGTTTGCCTACGAGCAGTACTTC
clone size: .; CDR3 length: 15; J gene: TRBJ2-5; D gene: TRBD2; V gene: TRBV7-6; CDR3 protein: CASSFSGGGQETQYF; CDR3 DNA: TGTGCCAGCAGCTTTAGCGGGGGGGGGCAAGAGACCCAGTACTTC
clone size: .; CDR3 length: 17; J gene: TRBJ2-2; D gene: TRBD1; V gene: TRBV7-6; CDR3 protein: CASSWDDRGANTGELFF; CDR3 DNA: TGTGCCAGCAGCTGGGACGACAGGGGAGCGAACACCGGGGAGCTGTTTTTT
clone size: .; CDR3 length: 13; J gene: TRBJ1-1; D gene: .; V gene: TRBV12-3/TRBV12-4; CDR3 protein: CASSLVENTEAFF; CDR3 DNA: TGTGCCAGCAGTTTAGTAGAGAACACTGAAGCTTTCTTT
clone size: .; CDR3 length: 12; J gene: TRBJ1-1; D gene: .; V gene: TRBV29-1; CDR3 protein: CSVIGANTEAFF; CDR3 DNA: TGCAGCGTCATTGGGGCGAACACTGAAGCTTTCTTT
clone size: few; CDR3 length: 15; J gene: TRBJ2-7; D gene: TRBD2; V gene: TRBV4-1; CDR3 protein: CASSQDSGGRYEQYF; CDR3 DNA: TGCGCCAGCAGCCAAGATAGCGGGGGGCGCTACGAGCAGTACTTC
clone size: .; CDR3 length: 15; J gene: TRBJ1-1; D gene: .; V gene: TRBV6-2/TRBV6-3; CDR3 protein: CASSLYSPRSTEAFF; CDR3 DNA: TGTGCCAGCAGTTTATACTCCCCAAGGAGCACTGAAGCTTTCTTT
clone size: .; CDR3 length: 12; J gene: TRBJ2-7; D gene: .; V gene: TRBV5-3; CDR3 protein: CARSPDFYEQYF; CDR3 DNA: TGTGCCAGAAGCCCCGACTTCTACGAGCAGTACTTC
clone size: .; CDR3 length: 13; J gene: TRBJ1-2; D gene: .; V gene: TRBV18; CDR3 protein: CASSPLALYGYTF; CDR3 DNA: TGTGCCAGCTCACCGCTAGCGCTCTATGGCTACACCTTC
clone size: .; CDR3 length: 15; J gene: TRBJ1-6; D gene: .; V gene: TRBV25-1; CDR3 protein: CASSDARPGFSPLHF; CDR3 DNA: TGTGCCAGCAGTGACGCCAGGCCAGGATTTTCACCCCTCCACTTT
clone size: .; CDR3 length: 15; J gene: TRBJ2-7; D gene: TRBD2; V gene: TRBV7-6; CDR3 protein: CASSLVLAGTYEQYF; CDR3 DNA: TGTGCCAGCAGCTTAGTACTAGCGGGGACCTACGAGCAGTACTTC
clone size: .; CDR3 length: 16; J gene: TRBJ2-5; D gene: TRBD2; V gene: TRBV7-2; CDR3 protein: CASSFGTSGRGETQYF; CDR3 DNA: TGTGCCAGCAGCTTTGGGACTAGCGGCCGCGGGGAGACCCAGTACTTC
clone size: .; CDR3 length: 11; J gene: TRBJ2-7; D gene: .; V gene: TRBV30; CDR3 protein: CAWGRTYEQYF; CDR3 DNA: TGTGCCTGGGGGAGGACCTACGAGCAGTACTTC